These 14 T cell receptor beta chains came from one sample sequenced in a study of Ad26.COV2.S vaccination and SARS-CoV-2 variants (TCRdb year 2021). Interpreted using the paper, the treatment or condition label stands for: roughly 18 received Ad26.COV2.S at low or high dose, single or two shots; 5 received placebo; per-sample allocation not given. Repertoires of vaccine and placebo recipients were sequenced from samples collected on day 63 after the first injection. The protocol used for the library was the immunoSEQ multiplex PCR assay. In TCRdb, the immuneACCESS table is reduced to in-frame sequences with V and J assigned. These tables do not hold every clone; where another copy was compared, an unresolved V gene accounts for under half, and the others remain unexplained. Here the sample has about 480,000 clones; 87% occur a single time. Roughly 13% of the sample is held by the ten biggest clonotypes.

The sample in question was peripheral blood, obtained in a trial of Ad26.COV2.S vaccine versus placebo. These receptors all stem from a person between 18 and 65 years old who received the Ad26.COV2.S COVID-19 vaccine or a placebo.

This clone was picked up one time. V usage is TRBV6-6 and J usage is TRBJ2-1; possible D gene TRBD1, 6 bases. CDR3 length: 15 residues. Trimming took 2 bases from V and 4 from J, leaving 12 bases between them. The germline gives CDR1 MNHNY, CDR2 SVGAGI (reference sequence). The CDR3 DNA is TGTGCCAGCAGTTACGAAGGGGGAACTTACAATGAGCAGTTCTTC. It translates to CASSYEGGTYNEQFF.

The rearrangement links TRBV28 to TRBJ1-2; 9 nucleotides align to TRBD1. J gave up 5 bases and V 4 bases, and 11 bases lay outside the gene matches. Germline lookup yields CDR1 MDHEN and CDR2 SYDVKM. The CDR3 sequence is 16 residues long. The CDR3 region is CASSWGQGGSDYGYTF. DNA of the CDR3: TGTGCCAGCAGTTGGGGACAGGGTGGGAGTGATTATGGCTACACCTTC.

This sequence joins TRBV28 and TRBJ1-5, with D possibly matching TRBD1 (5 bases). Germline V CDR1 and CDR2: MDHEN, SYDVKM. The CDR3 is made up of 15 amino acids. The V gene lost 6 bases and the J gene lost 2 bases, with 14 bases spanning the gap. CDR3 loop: CASSTGAWGNQPQHF. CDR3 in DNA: TGTGCCAGCAGCACTGGGGCGTGGGGCAATCAGCCCCAGCATTTT.

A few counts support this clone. CDR3 DNA: TGTGCCAGCAGCTTAGCTTGGGATGAGCAGTTCTTC. Translating gives CASSLAWDEQFF. This chain joins TRBV7-9 and TRBJ2-1, with no clear D. CDR3 length: 12 amino acids. Germline lookup yields CDR1 SEHNR and CDR2 FQNEAQ (reference sequence). V was pared by 0 bases and J by 8 bases, with 5 bases between.

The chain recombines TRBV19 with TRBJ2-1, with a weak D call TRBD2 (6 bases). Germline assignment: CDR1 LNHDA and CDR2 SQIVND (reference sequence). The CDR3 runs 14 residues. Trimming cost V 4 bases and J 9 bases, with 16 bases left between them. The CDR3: CASSKVSGVAEQFF. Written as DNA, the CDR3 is TGTGCCAGTAGTAAAGTTTCGGGGGTTGCTGAGCAGTTCTTC.

The CDR3 DNA is TGCAGCGCCGTCAGGGGAGGAGAGACCCAGTACTTC. It yields the protein CSAVRGGETQYF. The chain has TRBV29-1 and TRBJ2-5; the D call may be TRBD1 or TRBD2 (6 bases each). CDR1 is SQVTM, CDR2 ANQGSEA, per germline. V lost 7 bases and J lost 4, with 13 bases in between. The CDR3 sequence is 12 residues long. Looking up the rest from reference TRBV29-1 and TRBJ2-5 gives the full variable domain: SAVISQKPSRDICQRGTSLTIQCQVDSQVTMMFWYRQQPGQSLTLIATANQGSEATYESGFVIDKFPISRPNLTFSTLTVSNMSPEDSSIYLCSAVRGGETQYFGPGTRLLVL.

The CDR3 DNA reads TGTGCTAGTGGTCCTGGGCAGGGAGTGGCAGATACGCAGTATTTT. Its protein is CASGPGQGVADTQYF. The chain has TRBV12-5 and TRBJ2-3, with D perhaps TRBD1 or TRBD2 (5 bases each). The CDR3 is 15 amino acids. Germline assignment: CDR1 LGHNT and CDR2 FRNRAP. V lost 5 bases and J 4 bases, leaving 16 bases between the germline ends.

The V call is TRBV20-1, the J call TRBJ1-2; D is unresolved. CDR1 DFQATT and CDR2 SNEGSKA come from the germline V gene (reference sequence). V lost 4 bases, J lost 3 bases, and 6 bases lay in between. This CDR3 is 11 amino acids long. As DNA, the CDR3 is TGCAGTGCTACAGTGTACTATGGCTACACCTTC. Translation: CSATVYYGYTF.

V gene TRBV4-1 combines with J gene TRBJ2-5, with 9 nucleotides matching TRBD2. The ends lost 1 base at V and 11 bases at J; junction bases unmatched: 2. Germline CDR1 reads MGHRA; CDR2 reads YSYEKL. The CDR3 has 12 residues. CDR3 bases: TGCGCCAGCAGCCAAGGACTAGCGGTTCAGTACTTC. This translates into CASSQGLAVQYF.

The CDR3: CASSQAGAGIFYEQYF. The CDR3 bases are TGTGCCAGCAGCCAAGCGGGCGCAGGGATCTTTTACGAGCAGTACTTC. The V and J genes are TRBV4-2 and TRBJ2-7, with a possible D match to TRBD1 (5 bases). This CDR3 contains 16 residues. Trimming stripped 1 base from V and 4 bases from J, with 17 bases between. Germline V gene lookup returns CDR1 LGHNA and CDR2 YNFKEQ.

CDR3 bases: TGCGCCAGCAGCTGGGTGGGCAGGAATAATTCACCCCTCCACTTT. Translation: CASSWVGRNNSPLHF. The V gene is TRBV5-1, the J gene TRBJ1-6, with unresolved D. V lost 3 bases and J lost 5, with 12 bases in between. Germline lookup yields CDR1 SGHRS and CDR2 YFSETQ. CDR3 length: 15 amino acids.

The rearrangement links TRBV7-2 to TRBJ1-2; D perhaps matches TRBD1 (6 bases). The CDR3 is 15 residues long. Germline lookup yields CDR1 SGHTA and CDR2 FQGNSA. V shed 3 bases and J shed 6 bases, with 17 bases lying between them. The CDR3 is CASSFALQGGDGYTF. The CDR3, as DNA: TGTGCCAGCAGCTTCGCCTTACAGGGAGGCGATGGCTACACCTTC.

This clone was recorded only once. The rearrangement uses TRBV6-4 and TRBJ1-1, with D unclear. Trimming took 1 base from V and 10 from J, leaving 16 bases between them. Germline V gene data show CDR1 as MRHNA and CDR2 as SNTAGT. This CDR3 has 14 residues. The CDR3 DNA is TGTGCCAGCAGTGACTACGGGCCGTCCTTGACAGCTTTCTTT. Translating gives CASSDYGPSLTAFF.

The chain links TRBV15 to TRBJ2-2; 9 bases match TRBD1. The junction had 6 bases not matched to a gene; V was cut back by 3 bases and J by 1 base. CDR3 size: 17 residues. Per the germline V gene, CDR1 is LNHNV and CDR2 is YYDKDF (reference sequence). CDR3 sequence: CATSSADRGLNTGELFF. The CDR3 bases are TGTGCCACCAGCAGCGCGGACAGGGGCTTGAACACCGGGGAGCTGTTTTTT.